This passage covers 32 T cell receptor beta chains from one sample sequenced in a study of graft-versus-host responses after intestinal transplantation. The antigens these receptors bind are not known. TCRdb's table, derived via immunoSEQ multiplex PCR, lists solely in-frame clones and lacks some. The table records more than 70,000 clones, almost 90% of them present only once. Source: unstimulated CD4+ T cells sorted from spleen or lymph node cells, taken before intestinal transplant. The receptors come from a human donor who received an intestinal transplant.

The genes are TRBV29-1 and TRBJ1-1, with 11 bases lining up with TRBD1. The CDR3 totals 12 residues. Trimming cost V 8 bases and J 7 bases; bases outside gene matches: 6. Germline V gene lookup returns CDR1 SQVTM and CDR2 ANQGSEA. The CDR3 DNA follows: TGCAGCCCCGGGGGACAGGGGGTTGAAGCTTTCTTT. The encoded protein is CSPGGQGVEAFF.

The rearrangement links TRBV7-9 to TRBJ1-2; D ambiguous. Germline V lookup: CDR1 SEHNR, CDR2 FQNEAQ (reference sequence). This CDR3 has 14 amino acids. The V gene lost 1 base and the J gene lost 4 bases, with 10 bases spanning the gap. The chain's CDR3 is CASSLDEGGYGYTF. The CDR3 DNA follows: TGTGCCAGCAGCTTAGATGAGGGTGGCTATGGCTACACCTTC.

V gene TRBV19 combines with J gene TRBJ2-3, with a weak D call TRBD2 (6 bases). V lost 5 bases and J lost 3, with 15 bases in between. CDR1 LNHDA and CDR2 SQIVND come from the germline V gene (reference sequence). The CDR3 is 15 residues long. The chain's CDR3 is CASSPPGGGTDTQYF. The CDR3, as DNA: TGTGCCAGTAGTCCCCCAGGTGGGGGGACAGATACGCAGTATTTT.

The rearrangement links TRBV5-4 to TRBJ2-7; 7 bases line up with TRBD1. J gave up 0 bases and V 0 bases, and 3 bases lay outside the gene matches. This CDR3 has 15 residues. Germline V gene sequence: CDR1 SGHNT, CDR2 YYREEE (reference sequence). CDR3 amino acids: CASSLEGTASYEQYF. CDR3 bases: TGTGCCAGCAGCTTGGAAGGGACAGCCTCCTACGAGCAGTACTTC.

The chain recombines TRBV7-2 with TRBJ2-6, with a possible D match to TRBD1 (5 bases). Trimming stripped 3 bases from V and 0 bases from J, with 6 bases between. Germline CDR1 and CDR2: SGHTA and FQGNSA. There are 15 residues in the CDR3. The CDR3, as DNA: TGTGCCAGCAGCTTTAGGGGCTCTGGGGCCAACGTCCTGACTTTC. This sequence encodes CASSFRGSGANVLTF.

The chain links TRBV5-1 to TRBJ2-7, with D uncertain. Between the trimmed V and J ends, which lost 0 bases and 1 base, there was a span of 8 bases. Germline V gene lookup returns CDR1 SGHRS and CDR2 YFSETQ. The CDR3 sequence is 14 residues long. The CDR3 loop reads CASSLDRASYEQYF. In nucleotides, the CDR3 is TGCGCCAGCAGCTTGGACCGCGCATCCTACGAGCAGTACTTC.

The J gene is TRBJ2-7, the V gene TRBV9; TRBD1 matches 8 bases. The V segment lost 3 bases and the J segment 4 bases; nucleotides outside the gene matches: 6. Germline V gene data show CDR1 as SGDLS and CDR2 as YYNGEE. The length of the CDR3 is 14 residues. The CDR3 loop reads CASSAAGQVYEQYF. The CDR3 DNA reads as TGTGCCAGCAGCGCTGCGGGACAGGTGTACGAGCAGTACTTC.

In its sample, this clone was seen once. The J gene is TRBJ1-5, the V gene TRBV10-3, with TRBD1 as a possible D gene (5 bases). Germline CDR1 ENHRY, CDR2 SYGVKD. The CDR3 is 13 residues long. V dropped 6 bases and J dropped 5 bases, with 11 bases sitting between them. This chain's CDR3 is CAIRGREDQPQHF. The CDR3 coding sequence is TGTGCCATCAGAGGCAGGGAGGATCAGCCCCAGCATTTT.

This clone appeared a single time. The chain links TRBV7-2 to TRBJ1-1; TRBD1 agrees at 8 bases. Germline V gene sequence: CDR1 SGHTA, CDR2 FQGNSA. The V segment lost 5 bases and the J segment 3 bases; nucleotides outside the gene matches: 8. The length of the CDR3 is 15 residues. The CDR3 loop is CASSLRDRPHTEAFF. The CDR3 region has the DNA TGTGCCAGCAGCCTCCGGGACAGGCCACACACTGAAGCTTTCTTT.

This clone turned up a few times. This chain uses TRBV29-1 with TRBJ2-7; 7 bases fit TRBD1. The V gene's germline CDR1 is SQVTM and CDR2 ANQGSEA. The CDR3 covers 13 residues. Trimming cost V 7 bases and J 3 bases; bases outside gene matches: 9. The CDR3 reads CSAKQGRGYEQYF. CDR3 nucleotides: TGCAGCGCGAAACAGGGGAGAGGCTACGAGCAGTACTTC.

This clone was seen only a few times. V gene TRBV29-1 combines with J gene TRBJ2-5, with 14 bases fitting TRBD2. CDR3 size: 15 residues. The V gene's germline CDR1 is SQVTM and CDR2 ANQGSEA. The CDR3 DNA reads as TGCAGTATGACGGGACTAGCGGGGGTGCAAGAGACCCAGTACTTC. Translating it yields CSMTGLAGVQETQYF.

This clone has only one observation. The V gene is TRBV15, the J gene TRBJ1-1; TRBD1 matches at 7 bases. V gave up 5 bases and J gave up 1 base; unmatched junction bases: 7. Germline V gene sequence: CDR1 LNHNV, CDR2 YYDKDF (reference sequence). This CDR3 is built from 15 residues. CDR3 bases: TGTGCCACCAGCGGCCAAGGGGGCACGAACACTGAAGCTTTCTTT. As protein: CATSGQGGTNTEAFF.

Comment on this clone: A junction boundary mismatches the germline segment, possibly from a read error. The chain carries TRBV7-7 and TRBJ2-3, with no clear D. The CDR3 totals 17 residues. Germline V gene lookup returns CDR1 SSHAT and CDR2 FNYEAQ (reference sequence). The CDR3 bases are TGTGCTAGCAGCTTAGGACCCCCGGGTGATAGCACAGATACGCAGTATTTT. It encodes CASSLGPPGDSTDTQYF.

The V call is TRBV7-3, the J call TRBJ2-1, with D perhaps matching TRBD2 (5 bases). Germline V lookup: CDR1 SGHTA, CDR2 FQGTGA. The CDR3 is made up of 14 amino acids. V lost 0 bases to trimming and J lost 7 bases, with 10 bases between them. CDR3 sequence reads: CASSLTSGMNEQFF. The DNA of the CDR3 is TGTGCCAGCAGCTTAACGTCGGGGATGAATGAGCAGTTCTTC.

This chain joins TRBV10-3 and TRBJ1-1; 8 positions match TRBD1. J lost 5 bases, V lost 10 bases, and 12 bases had no gene match. Germline V gene data show CDR1 as ENHRY and CDR2 as SYGVKD. This CDR3 region has 14 residues. CDR3 bases: TGTGCCACGGGTGGGGACAGGAAGGGGACTGAAGCTTTCTTT. Residues: CATGGDRKGTEAFF.

This chain's CDR3 is CAISVSSGRETQYF. CDR3 coding DNA: TGTGCCATCAGTGTTTCTAGCGGGCGAGAGACCCAGTACTTC. J is TRBJ2-5 and V is TRBV10-3, with 8 bases identical to TRBD2. The germline CDR1 and CDR2 sequences are ENHRY and SYGVKD. The CDR3 loop spans 14 amino acids. The junction had 5 bases not matched to a gene; V was cut back by 4 bases and J by 4 bases.

This chain links TRBV27 with TRBJ1-2; 8 bases line up with TRBD1. J lost 2 bases, V lost 4 bases, and 3 bases had no gene match. The CDR3 is 14 residues long. Germline CDR1 MNHEY, CDR2 SMNVEV (reference sequence). The CDR3 nucleotides are TGTGCCAGCAGTTCCGGACAGGGAAACTATGGCTACACCTTC. Its protein product is CASSSGQGNYGYTF.

This chain uses TRBV7-9 with TRBJ2-3; TRBD1 agrees at 7 bases. The junction had 2 bases not matched to a gene; V was cut back by 5 bases and J by 0 bases. Germline V gene data show CDR1 as SEHNR and CDR2 as FQNEAQ (reference sequence). The CDR3 is 14 amino acids. Here the CDR3 reads CASSLQGSTDTQYF. The DNA for the CDR3 is TGTGCCAGCAGCCTACAGGGGAGCACAGATACGCAGTATTTT. Full variable domain (missing parts from reference TRBV7-9 and TRBJ2-3): DTGVSQNPRHKITKRGQNVTFRCDPISEHNRLYWYRQTLGQGPEFLTYFQNEAQLEKSRLLSDRFSAERPKGSFSTLEIQRTEQGDSAMYLCASSLQGSTDTQYFGPGTRLTVL.

This clone was found a few times. V and J are TRBV6-5 and TRBJ2-5; D gene uncertain. V lost 11 bases and J lost 7, with 11 bases in between. Per the germline V gene, CDR1 is MNHEY and CDR2 is SVGAGI. The CDR3 covers 10 residues. CDR3 loop: CASYPGTQYF. The CDR3 nucleotides are TGTGCCTCCTATCCGGGGACCCAGTACTTC.

The V and J genes are TRBV5-6 and TRBJ2-2; perhaps TRBD1 as D (7 bases). The CDR3 runs to 16 residues. The germline V and J ends were trimmed by 6 bases and 2 bases, with 17 bases remaining between them. Germline V gene lookup returns CDR1 SGHDT and CDR2 YYEEEE. The CDR3 nucleotides are TGTGCCAGCACTAAGATGGAGGGGGCCAACACCGGGGAGCTGTTTTTT. Translating it yields CASTKMEGANTGELFF.

This clone came up once. The chain recombines TRBV5-4 with TRBJ2-5; TRBD2 aligns across 13 bases. The J segment lost 3 bases and the V segment lost 3 bases, leaving 5 bases of the junction unmatched. This CDR3 has 16 residues. Per germline, CDR1 SGHNT and CDR2 YYREEE (reference sequence). The CDR3 nucleotides read TGTGCCAGCAGCTCCGGACTAGCGGGAGTAAAAGAGACCCAGTACTTC. Residues: CASSSGLAGVKETQYF.

The chain has TRBV9 and TRBJ2-3; 12 bases fit TRBD2. Trimming removed 5 bases from V and 5 bases from J; junction bases left unmatched: 6. The length of the CDR3 is 15 residues. Germline CDR1 is SGDLS and CDR2 is YYNGEE. The CDR3 region has the DNA TGTGCCAGCAGTAGGGCTAGCGGGGGGGGAGATACGCAGTATTTT. It specifies CASSRASGGGDTQYF.

The rearrangement joins TRBV18 to TRBJ2-7; 9 bases align to TRBD1. Germline trimming cut 1 base from V and 2 bases from J; bases unmatched to any gene: 3. The CDR3 extends over 15 amino acids. CDR1 is KGHSH, CDR2 LQKENI, per germline. DNA for the CDR3: TGTGCCAGCTCACCACTTGGGACAGGGACCTACGAGCAGTACTTC. Translation gives CASSPLGTGTYEQYF.

The rearrangement links TRBV25-1 to TRBJ2-1, with 9 positions matching TRBD2. V trimming: 3 bases; J trimming: 8 bases; junction bases outside the gene matches: 8. The CDR3 sequence is 15 residues long. CDR1 is MGHDK and CDR2 is SYGVNS in the germline V gene. The CDR3, as DNA: TGTGCCAGCAGTGAGGTCCTAGCGGGGTTTCATGAGCAGTTCTTC. It encodes CASSEVLAGFHEQFF.

There are a few counts of this clone. The chain links TRBV4-1 to TRBJ2-7; 7 positions match TRBD1. Germline V gene lookup returns CDR1 MGHRA and CDR2 YSYEKL. Trimming at V came to 5 bases and at J to 12 bases, leaving 7 bases not matched to a gene. The CDR3 is 11 residues long. As DNA, the CDR3 is TGCGCCAGCAGCACCGAGGGGGCCGTGTACTTC. Translating gives CASSTEGAVYF.

This clone was counted once. The chain uses TRBV5-6 and TRBJ2-2; 8 bases fit TRBD2. This CDR3 contains 17 residues. Trimming took 3 bases from V and 3 from J; bases not matched to a gene: 10. Germline loops: CDR1 SGHDT, CDR2 YYEEEE. The CDR3 nucleotides read TGTGCCAGCAGCTCTACCGACGGACTAGCCCACACCGGGGAGCTGTTTTTT. It translates to CASSSTDGLAHTGELFF.

This chain joins TRBV9 and TRBJ1-2, with 9 positions matching TRBD1. The CDR3 spans 16 residues. The germline CDR1 and CDR2 sequences are SGDLS and YYNGEE. Trimming removed 0 bases from V and 8 bases from J; junction bases left unmatched: 11. CDR3 amino acids: CASSVGVGTGSLGYTF. The CDR3 nucleotides are TGTGCCAGCAGCGTAGGGGTGGGGACAGGGAGTCTAGGCTACACCTTC.

The rearrangement uses TRBV18 and TRBJ2-1, with 9 nucleotides matching TRBD1. The ends lost 4 bases at V and 7 bases at J; junction bases unmatched: 8. This CDR3 is 15 amino acids long. Germline V gene sequence: CDR1 KGHSH, CDR2 LQKENI. This CDR3 reads CASSLQQGAGNEQFF. CDR3 nucleotides: TGTGCCAGCTCACTACAACAGGGGGCGGGGAATGAGCAGTTCTTC. The whole variable domain, remainder taken from reference TRBV18 and TRBJ2-1, is NAGVMQNPRHLVRRRGQEARLRCSPMKGHSHVYWYRQLPEEGLKFMVYLQKENIIDESGMPKERFSAEFPKEGPSILRIQQVVRGDSAAYFCASSLQQGAGNEQFFGPGTRLTVL.

This clone was seen just once. The chain is built from TRBV7-9 and TRBJ2-5; tentative D call: TRBD1 (5 bases). Germline V CDR1 and CDR2: SEHNR, FQNEAQ (reference sequence). The ends were cut back, 6 bases at V and 1 base at J, with 9 bases in the middle. The CDR3 runs to 13 residues. The CDR3 reads CASRGQVQETQYF. The CDR3 DNA reads TGTGCCAGCAGGGGGCAAGTCCAAGAGACCCAGTACTTC. The full variable domain, its missing parts supplied by reference TRBV7-9 and TRBJ2-5, is DTGVSQNPRHKITKRGQNVTFRCDPISEHNRLYWYRQTLGQGPEFLTYFQNEAQLEKSRLLSDRFSAERPKGSFSTLEIQRTEQGDSAMYLCASRGQVQETQYFGPGTRLLVL.

V gene TRBV5-1 combines with J gene TRBJ2-1; TRBD2 matches 16 bases. The CDR3 is 18 residues long. CDR1 is SGHRS and CDR2 is YFSETQ in the germline V gene. Losses at the gene ends were 3 bases for V and 9 bases for J; bases not matched to a gene: 12. CDR3 sequence reads: CASSSRQGLAGGAGEQFF. The CDR3 DNA sequence: TGCGCCAGCAGCTCCCGCCAGGGACTAGCGGGGGGGGCGGGTGAGCAGTTCTTC.

The V call is TRBV29-1, the J call TRBJ1-2; a possible D gene is TRBD1 (5 bases). This CDR3 region has 14 residues. Germline CDR1 is SQVTM and CDR2 is ANQGSEA. Trimming removed 7 bases from V and 3 bases from J, with 18 bases in between. CDR3 in DNA: TGCAGCGCACTAGTAACTTGGGGGGACTATGGCTACACCTTC. It codes for CSALVTWGDYGYTF.

The CDR3 sequence is CASGPWYGYTF. In DNA form, the CDR3 reads TGTGCCAGCGGCCCGTGGTATGGCTACACCTTC. This chain joins TRBV27 and TRBJ1-2; no reliable D call. The V end was cut by 8 bases, the J end by 5 bases, with 9 bases between. The germline V gene encodes CDR1 MNHEY and CDR2 SMNVEV (reference sequence). CDR3 size: 11 residues.